This TCR beta chain emerged from a study of blood T cell repertoires in COVID-19. The CDR3 loop spans 14 amino acids. The germline V gene encodes CDR1 LNHNV and CDR2 YYDKDF (reference sequence). V lost 8 bases, J lost 5 bases, and 9 bases stayed unmatched. Clinical history reported by participants formed the basis on which cohorts were assigned. Original methodology: Reference gene primer amplification gave estimated nucleated cell counts. The repertoire was sequenced with immunoSEQ multiplex PCR; TCRdb's copy has only in-frame clones and lacks some. Clonal size and the V and J genes are those of that table, whereas D and trimming came from the DNA. Among roughly 180,000 clones listed, about 85% were seen once.

The source is a woman in her 30s who had recovered from COVID-19. This chain links TRBV15 with TRBJ2-3; the match to TRBD1 covers 8 bases. Sequencing was performed on PBMCs or T cells enriched from blood (not recorded which). CDR3 sequence reads: CATHKTGEEDTQYF. The CDR3 DNA is TGTGCCACCCACAAGACAGGGGAAGAAGATACGCAGTATTTT. Together with reference TRBV15 and TRBJ2-3, the CDR3 gives the full variable domain: DAMVIQNPRYQVTQFGKPVTLSCSQTLNHNVMYWYQQKSSQAPKLLFHYYDKDFNNEADTPDNFQSRRPNTSFCFLDIRSPGLGDTAMYLCATHKTGEEDTQYFGPGTRLTVL.